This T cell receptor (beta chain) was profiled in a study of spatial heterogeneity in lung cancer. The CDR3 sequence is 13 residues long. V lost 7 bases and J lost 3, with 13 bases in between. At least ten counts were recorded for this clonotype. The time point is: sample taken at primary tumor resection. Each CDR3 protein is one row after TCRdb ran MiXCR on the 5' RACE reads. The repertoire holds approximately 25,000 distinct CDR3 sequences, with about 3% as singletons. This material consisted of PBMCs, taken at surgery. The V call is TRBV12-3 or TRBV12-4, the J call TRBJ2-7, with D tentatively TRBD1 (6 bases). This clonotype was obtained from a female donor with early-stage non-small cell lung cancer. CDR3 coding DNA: TGTGCCAGCAAGGCACAGGGAGACTACGAGCAGTACTTC. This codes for CASKAQGDYEQYF.